This T cell receptor beta chain was profiled in a study of T cell repertoires in cytomegalovirus infection (dated by TCRdb to between 2018 and 2021). The study in broad terms: Alongside well-studied HLA-B-restricted epitopes, the peptide stimulations were aimed at recently identified HLA-C-restricted CMV epitopes, whose presentation resists viral immunomodulation. The HLA type of each donor mattered for the analysis, because public TCR beta signatures pointed to carriage of CMV infection along with the matching HLA type. The paper's findings and limits, for the study overall: In both this cohort and an independent roughly 330-donor cohort, the cumulative frequency of public TCR beta family members distinguished carriers of CMV infection plus the relevant HLA type. In the ex vivo response, HLA-C-restricted CMV-specific TCR beta clonotypes were dominant, and in two of eight donors the single most frequent clonotype came from this HLA-C-restricted group.

What this sample's treatment or condition label stands for: in vitro stimulation with specific CMV peptide epitopes to enrich CMV-specific T cells. The instrument was an Illumina HiSeq 1500. TCRdb redid the processing of the public reads, applying fastp at Q25 and MiXCR, and retained in-frame beta chains. Every distinct CDR3 protein forms one entry, paired with its most common genes and DNA. The table for this sample lists around 430,000 distinct CDR3 sequences; more than 40% of them were counted only once. The ten biggest clones cover roughly two fifths of the sample. This clonotype was observed a few times. Its antigen is currently not known. One base away there is no much larger clone; base qualities are not given. The CDR3 numbers 16 residues from cysteine through phenylalanine. The CDR3 DNA has 48 bases and is translated from base 1. For CDR1 and CDR2, the germline V gene lists SGHVS and FNYEAQ. V loses 5 bases, J loses 0 bases, and the germline ends lie 17 bases apart.

Sequenced material: cultured PBMCs, taken from culture after CMV antigen stimulation. The TCR originated in a human donor in good health (CMV status not recorded). Some clones in this sample may be carry-over from other donors' samples. The chain uses TRBV7-6 and TRBJ2-7; the D call could be TRBD1 or TRBD2, with each sharing 5 bases. The CDR3 reads CASSRSGGPSSYEQYF. The DNA sequence reads TGTGCCAGCAGCCGCAGTGGGGGTCCCTCCTCCTACGAGCAGTACTTC.